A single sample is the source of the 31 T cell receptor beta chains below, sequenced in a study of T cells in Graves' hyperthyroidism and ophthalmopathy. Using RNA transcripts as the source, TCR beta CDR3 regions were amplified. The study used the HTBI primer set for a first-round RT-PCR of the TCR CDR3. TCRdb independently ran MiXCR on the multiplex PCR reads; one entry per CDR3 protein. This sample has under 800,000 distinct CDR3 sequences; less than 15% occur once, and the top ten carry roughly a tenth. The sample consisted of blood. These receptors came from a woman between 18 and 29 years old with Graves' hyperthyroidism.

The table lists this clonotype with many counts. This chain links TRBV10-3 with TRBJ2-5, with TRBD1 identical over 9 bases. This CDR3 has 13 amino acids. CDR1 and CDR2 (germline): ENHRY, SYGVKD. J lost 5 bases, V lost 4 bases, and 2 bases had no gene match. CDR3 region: CAISGGQGETQYF. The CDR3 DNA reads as TGTGCCATCAGTGGTGGACAGGGGGAGACCCAGTACTTC.

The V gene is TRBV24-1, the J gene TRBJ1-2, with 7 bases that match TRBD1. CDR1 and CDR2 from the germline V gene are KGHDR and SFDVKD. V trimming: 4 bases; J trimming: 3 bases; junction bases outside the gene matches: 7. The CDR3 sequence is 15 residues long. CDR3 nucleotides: TGTGCCACCAGTGACACTCAGGGGGATGACTATGGCTACACCTTC. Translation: CATSDTQGDDYGYTF.

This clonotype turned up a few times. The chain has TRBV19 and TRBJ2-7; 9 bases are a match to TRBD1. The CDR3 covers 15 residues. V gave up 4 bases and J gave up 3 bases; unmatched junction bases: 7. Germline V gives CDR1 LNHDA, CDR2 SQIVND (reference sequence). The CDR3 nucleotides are TGTGCCAGTAGTAACCGGGACAGGGAGTTCTACGAGCAGTACTTC. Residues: CASSNRDREFYEQYF.

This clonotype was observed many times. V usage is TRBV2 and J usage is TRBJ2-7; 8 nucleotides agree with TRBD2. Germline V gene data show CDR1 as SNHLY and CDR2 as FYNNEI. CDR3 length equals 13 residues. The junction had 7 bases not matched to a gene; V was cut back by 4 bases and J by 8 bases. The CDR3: CASSGRGGRQQYF. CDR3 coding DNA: TGTGCCAGCAGTGGCCGGGGGGGCCGGCAGCAGTACTTC.

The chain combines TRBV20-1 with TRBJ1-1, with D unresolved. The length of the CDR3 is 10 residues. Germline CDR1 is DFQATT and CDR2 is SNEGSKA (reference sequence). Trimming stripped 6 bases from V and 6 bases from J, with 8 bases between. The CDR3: CSAMRAEAFF. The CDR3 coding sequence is TGCAGTGCGATGAGGGCTGAAGCTTTCTTT.

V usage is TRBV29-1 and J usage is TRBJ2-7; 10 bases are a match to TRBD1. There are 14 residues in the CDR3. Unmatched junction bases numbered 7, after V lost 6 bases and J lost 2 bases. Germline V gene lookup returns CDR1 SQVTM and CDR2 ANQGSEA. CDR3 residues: CSVDGGQGTYEQYF. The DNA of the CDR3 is TGCAGCGTCGACGGGGGACAGGGGACCTACGAGCAGTACTTC.

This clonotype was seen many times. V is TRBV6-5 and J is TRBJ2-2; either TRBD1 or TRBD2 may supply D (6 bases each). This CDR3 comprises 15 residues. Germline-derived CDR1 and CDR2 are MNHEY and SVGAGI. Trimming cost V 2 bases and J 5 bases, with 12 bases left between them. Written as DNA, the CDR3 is TGTGCCAGCAGTTACCCCGGGGGCGGGACCGGGGAGCTGTTTTTT. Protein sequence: CASSYPGGGTGELFF.

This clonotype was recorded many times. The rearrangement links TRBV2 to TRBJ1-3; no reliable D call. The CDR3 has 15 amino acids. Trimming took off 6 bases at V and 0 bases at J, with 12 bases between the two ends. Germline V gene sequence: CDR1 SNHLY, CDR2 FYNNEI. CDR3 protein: CASSVEGRSGNTIYF. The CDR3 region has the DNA TGTGCCAGCAGCGTAGAAGGACGCTCTGGAAACACCATATATTTT. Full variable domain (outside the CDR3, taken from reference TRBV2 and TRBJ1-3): EPEVTQTPSHQVTQMGQEVILRCVPISNHLYFYWYRQILGQKVEFLVSFYNNEISEKSEIFDDQFSVERPDGSNFTLKIRSTKLEDSAMYFCASSVEGRSGNTIYFGEGSWLTVV.

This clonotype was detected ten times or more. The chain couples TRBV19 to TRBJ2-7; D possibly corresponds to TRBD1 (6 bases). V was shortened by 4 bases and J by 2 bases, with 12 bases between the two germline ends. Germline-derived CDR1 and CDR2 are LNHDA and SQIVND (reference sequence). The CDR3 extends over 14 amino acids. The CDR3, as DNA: TGTGCCAGTAGTAAGGACAGTGGGGCCTACGAGCAGTACTTC. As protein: CASSKDSGAYEQYF.

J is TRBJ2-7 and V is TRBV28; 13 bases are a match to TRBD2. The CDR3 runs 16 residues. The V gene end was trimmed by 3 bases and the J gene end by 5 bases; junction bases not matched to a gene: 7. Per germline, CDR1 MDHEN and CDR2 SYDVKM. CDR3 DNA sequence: TGTGCCAGCAGTTTCCAAGGACTAGCGGGAGTGAACGAGCAGTACTTC. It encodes CASSFQGLAGVNEQYF.

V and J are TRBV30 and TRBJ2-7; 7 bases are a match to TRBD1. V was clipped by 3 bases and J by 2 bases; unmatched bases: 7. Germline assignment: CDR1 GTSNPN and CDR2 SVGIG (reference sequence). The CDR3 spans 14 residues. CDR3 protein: CAWSRTGTTYEQYF. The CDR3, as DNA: TGTGCCTGGAGCCGGACAGGCACCACCTACGAGCAGTACTTC.

This CDR3 reads CASSQFTAGGRSGELFF. In nucleotides, the CDR3 is TGTGCCAGCAGCCAGTTTACAGCGGGAGGGAGGAGCGGGGAGCTGTTTTTT. The chain joins TRBV13 to TRBJ2-2; 10 nucleotides align to TRBD2. The CDR3 consists of 17 residues. The ends lost 5 bases at V and 7 bases at J; junction bases unmatched: 13. Germline lookup yields CDR1 PRHDT and CDR2 FYEKMQ (reference sequence).

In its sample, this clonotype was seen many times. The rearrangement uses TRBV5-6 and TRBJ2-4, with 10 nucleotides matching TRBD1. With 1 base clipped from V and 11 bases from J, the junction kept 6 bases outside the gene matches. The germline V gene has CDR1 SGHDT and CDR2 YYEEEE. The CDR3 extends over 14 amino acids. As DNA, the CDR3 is TGTGCCAGCAGCTTGTCCGGGACAGGGGCTGTTCAGTACTTC. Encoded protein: CASSLSGTGAVQYF.

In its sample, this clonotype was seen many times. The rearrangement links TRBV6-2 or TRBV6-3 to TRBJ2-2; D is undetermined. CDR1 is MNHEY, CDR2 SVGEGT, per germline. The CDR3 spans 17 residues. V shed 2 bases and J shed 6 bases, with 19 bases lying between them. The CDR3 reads CASSYESPRWAAGELFF. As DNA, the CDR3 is TGTGCCAGCAGTTACGAAAGCCCACGCTGGGCCGCCGGGGAGCTGTTTTTT.

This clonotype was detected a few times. The CDR3 bases are TGTGCCAGCAGCCCGGAGGTTCAAGAGACCCAGTACTTC. This encodes CASSPEVQETQYF. This chain links TRBV7-9 with TRBJ2-5; D is possibly TRBD2 (5 bases). Germline V gene data show CDR1 as SEHNR and CDR2 as FQNEAQ (reference sequence). The CDR3 is 13 amino acids. Trimming stripped 5 bases from V and 2 bases from J, with 9 bases between.

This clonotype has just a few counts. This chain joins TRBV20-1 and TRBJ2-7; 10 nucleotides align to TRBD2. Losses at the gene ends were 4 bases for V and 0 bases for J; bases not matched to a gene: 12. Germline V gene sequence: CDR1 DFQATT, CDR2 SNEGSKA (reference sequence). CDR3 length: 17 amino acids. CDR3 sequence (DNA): TGCAGTGCTACCCGAACTAGCGGGGTGGGTAGCTCCTACGAGCAGTACTTC. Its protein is CSATRTSGVGSSYEQYF.

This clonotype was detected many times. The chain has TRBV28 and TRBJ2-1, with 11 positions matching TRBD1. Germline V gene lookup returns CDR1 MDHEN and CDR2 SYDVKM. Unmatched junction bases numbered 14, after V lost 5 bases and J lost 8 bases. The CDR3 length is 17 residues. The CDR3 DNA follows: TGTGCCAGCAGTCCCCCCGCCCGGGACAGGGGGTCCGATGAGCAGTTCTTC. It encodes CASSPPARDRGSDEQFF.

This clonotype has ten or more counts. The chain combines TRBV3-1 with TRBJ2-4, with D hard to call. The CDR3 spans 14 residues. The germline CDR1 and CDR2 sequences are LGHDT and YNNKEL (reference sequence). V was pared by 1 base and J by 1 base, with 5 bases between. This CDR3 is CASSQVGAKNIQYF. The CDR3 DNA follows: TGTGCCAGCAGCCAAGTAGGGGCCAAAAACATTCAGTACTTC.

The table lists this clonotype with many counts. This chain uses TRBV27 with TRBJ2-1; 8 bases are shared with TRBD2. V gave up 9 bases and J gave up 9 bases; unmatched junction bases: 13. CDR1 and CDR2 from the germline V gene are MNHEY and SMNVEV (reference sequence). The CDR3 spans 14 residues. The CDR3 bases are TGTGCCAGTAATCCACGAAGGGCGGGAGGTGAGCAGTTCTTC. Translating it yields CASNPRRAGGEQFF.

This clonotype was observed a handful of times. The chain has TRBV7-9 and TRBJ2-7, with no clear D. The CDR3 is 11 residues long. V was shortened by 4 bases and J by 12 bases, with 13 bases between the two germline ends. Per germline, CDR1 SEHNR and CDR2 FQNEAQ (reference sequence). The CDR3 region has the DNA TGTGCCAGCAGCTCCTTGGGATCGCTGTACTTC. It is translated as CASSSLGSLYF.

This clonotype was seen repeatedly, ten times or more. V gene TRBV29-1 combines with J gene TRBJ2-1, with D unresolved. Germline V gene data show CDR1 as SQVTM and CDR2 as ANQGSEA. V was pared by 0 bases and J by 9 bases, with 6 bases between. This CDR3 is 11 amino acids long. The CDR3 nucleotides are TGCAGCGTTGAAGAGGTGGGTGAGCAGTTCTTC. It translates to CSVEEVGEQFF.

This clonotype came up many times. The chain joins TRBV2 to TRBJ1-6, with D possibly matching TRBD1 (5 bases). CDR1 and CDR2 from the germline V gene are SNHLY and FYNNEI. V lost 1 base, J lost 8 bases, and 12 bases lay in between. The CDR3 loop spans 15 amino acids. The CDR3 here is CASSEDQGPDSPLHF. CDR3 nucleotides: TGTGCCAGCAGTGAAGATCAGGGACCGGATTCACCCCTCCACTTT. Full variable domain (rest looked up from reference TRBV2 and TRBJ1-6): EPEVTQTPSHQVTQMGQEVILRCVPISNHLYFYWYRQILGQKVEFLVSFYNNEISEKSEIFDDQFSVERPDGSNFTLKIRSTKLEDSAMYFCASSEDQGPDSPLHFGNGTRLTVT.

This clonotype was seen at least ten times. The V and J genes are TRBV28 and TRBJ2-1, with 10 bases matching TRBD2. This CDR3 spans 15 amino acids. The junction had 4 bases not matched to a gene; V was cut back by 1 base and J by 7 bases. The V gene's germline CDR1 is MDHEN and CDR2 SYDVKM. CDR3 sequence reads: CASSLFTSGTNEQFF. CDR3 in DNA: TGTGCCAGCAGTTTATTTACTAGCGGGACAAATGAGCAGTTCTTC. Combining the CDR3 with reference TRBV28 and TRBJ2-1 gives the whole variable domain DVKVTQSSRYLVKRTGEKVFLECVQDMDHENMFWYRQDPGLGLRLIYFSYDVKMKEKGDIPEGYSVSREKKERFSLILESASTNQTSMYLCASSLFTSGTNEQFFGPGTRLTVL.

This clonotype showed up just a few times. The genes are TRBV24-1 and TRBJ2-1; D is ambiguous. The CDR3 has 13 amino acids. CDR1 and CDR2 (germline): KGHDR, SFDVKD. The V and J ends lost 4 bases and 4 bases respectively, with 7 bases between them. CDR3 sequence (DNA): TGTGCCACCAGTGAAGGGCGGTACAATGAGCAGTTCTTC. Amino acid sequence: CATSEGRYNEQFF.

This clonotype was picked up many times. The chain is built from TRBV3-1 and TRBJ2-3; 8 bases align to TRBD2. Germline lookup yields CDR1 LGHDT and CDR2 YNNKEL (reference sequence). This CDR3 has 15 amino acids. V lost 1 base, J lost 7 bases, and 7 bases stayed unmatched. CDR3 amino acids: CASSQVRGLVNTQYF. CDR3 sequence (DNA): TGTGCCAGCAGCCAAGTCAGGGGACTAGTCAATACGCAGTATTTT.

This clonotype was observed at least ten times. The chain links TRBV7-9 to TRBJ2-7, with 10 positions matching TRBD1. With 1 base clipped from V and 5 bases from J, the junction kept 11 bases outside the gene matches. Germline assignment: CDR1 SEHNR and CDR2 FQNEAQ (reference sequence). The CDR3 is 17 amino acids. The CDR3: CASSLVVVDRGLDEQYF. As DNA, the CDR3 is TGTGCCAGCAGCTTAGTGGTGGTAGACAGGGGGCTGGACGAGCAGTACTTC.

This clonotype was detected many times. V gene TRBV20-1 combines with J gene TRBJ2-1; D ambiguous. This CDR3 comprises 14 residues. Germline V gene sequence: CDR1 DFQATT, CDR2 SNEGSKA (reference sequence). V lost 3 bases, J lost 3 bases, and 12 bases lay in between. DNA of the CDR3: TGCAGTGCTAGCTCCTCTAACAGCTACAATGAGCAGTTCTTC. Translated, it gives CSASSSNSYNEQFF.

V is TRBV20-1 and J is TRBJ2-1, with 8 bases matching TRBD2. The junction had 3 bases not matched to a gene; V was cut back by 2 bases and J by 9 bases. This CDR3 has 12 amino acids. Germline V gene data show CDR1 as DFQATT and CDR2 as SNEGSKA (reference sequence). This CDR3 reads CSARPGLAEQFF. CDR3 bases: TGCAGTGCTAGACCCGGACTAGCTGAGCAGTTCTTC.

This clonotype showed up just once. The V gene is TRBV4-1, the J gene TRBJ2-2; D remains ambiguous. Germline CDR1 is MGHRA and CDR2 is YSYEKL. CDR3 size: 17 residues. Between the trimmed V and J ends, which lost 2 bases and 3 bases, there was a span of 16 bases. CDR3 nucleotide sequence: TGCGCCAGCAGCCAATTTTCGGCAGGCCCGGACACCGGGGAGCTGTTTTTT. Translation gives CASSQFSAGPDTGELFF.

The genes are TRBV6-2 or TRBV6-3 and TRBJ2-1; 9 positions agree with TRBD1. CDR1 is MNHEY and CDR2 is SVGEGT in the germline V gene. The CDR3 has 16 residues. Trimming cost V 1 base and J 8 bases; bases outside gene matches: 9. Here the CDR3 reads CASSYLGGQGFYEQFF. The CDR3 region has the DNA TGTGCCAGCAGTTACTTGGGCGGACAGGGGTTCTATGAGCAGTTCTTC.

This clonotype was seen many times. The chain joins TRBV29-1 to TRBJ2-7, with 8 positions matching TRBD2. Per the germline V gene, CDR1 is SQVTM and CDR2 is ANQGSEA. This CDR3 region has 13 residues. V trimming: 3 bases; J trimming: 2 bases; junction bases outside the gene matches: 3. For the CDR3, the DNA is TGCAGCGTTGACATAGCGGGGACCTACGAGCAGTACTTC. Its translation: CSVDIAGTYEQYF.